This T cell receptor (beta chain) is from a study of blood T cell repertoires in COVID-19. V shed 6 bases and J shed 8 bases, with 10 bases lying between them. CDR1 is MDHEN and CDR2 is SYDVKM in the germline V gene. The CDR3 consists of 11 residues. Profiled with immunoSEQ multiplex PCR; TCRdb holds only in-frame clones, not every one. The sample carries about 380,000 clones, approximately 77% recorded once. The chain uses TRBV28 and TRBJ1-2; the D gene is possibly TRBD1 (5 bases). Specimen: peripheral blood. The clonotype was recovered from a human donor with acute or convalescent COVID-19. The donor label of this sample is uncertain. The CDR3 sequence is CASSAGFGYTF. DNA of the CDR3: TGTGCCAGCAGCGCAGGGTTCGGCTACACCTTC.